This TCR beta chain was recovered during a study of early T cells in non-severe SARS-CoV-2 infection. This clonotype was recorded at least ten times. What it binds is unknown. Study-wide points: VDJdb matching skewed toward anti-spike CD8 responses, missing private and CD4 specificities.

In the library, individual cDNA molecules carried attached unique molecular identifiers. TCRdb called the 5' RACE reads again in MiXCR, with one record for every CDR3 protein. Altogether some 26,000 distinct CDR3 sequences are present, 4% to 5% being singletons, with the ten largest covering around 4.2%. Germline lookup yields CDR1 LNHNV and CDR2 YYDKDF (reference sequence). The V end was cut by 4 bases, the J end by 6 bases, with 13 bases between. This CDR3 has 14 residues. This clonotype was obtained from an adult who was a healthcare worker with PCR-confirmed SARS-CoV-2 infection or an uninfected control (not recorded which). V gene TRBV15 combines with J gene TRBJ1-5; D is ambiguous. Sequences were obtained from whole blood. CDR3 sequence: CATSTRVTGQPQHF. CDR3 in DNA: TGTGCCACCAGCACCCGAGTCACGGGTCAGCCCCAGCATTTT.